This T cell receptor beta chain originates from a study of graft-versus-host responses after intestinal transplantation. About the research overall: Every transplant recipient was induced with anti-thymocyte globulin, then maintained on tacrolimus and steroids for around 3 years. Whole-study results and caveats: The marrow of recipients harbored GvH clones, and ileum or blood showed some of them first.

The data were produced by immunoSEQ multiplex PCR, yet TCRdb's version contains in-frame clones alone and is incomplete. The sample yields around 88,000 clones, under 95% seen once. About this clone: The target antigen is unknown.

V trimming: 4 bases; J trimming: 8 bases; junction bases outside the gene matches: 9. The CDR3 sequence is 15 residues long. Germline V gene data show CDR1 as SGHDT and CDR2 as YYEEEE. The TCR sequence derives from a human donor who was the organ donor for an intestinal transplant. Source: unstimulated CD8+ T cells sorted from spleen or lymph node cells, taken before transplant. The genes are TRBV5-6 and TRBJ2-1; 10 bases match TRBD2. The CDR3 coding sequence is TGTGCCAGCAGCCCTAGCGGGAGAGGTACGGATGAGCAGTTCTTC. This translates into CASSPSGRGTDEQFF.